These 10 T cell receptor beta chains were sequenced from one sample in a study of T cells in Graves' hyperthyroidism and ophthalmopathy. RNA transcripts yielded amplified TCR beta CDR3 regions. Using the HTBI primer set, a first-round RT-PCR was run on the TCR CDR3. TCRdb fed the multiplex PCR reads into MiXCR, producing one record per CDR3 protein. The sample consists of fewer than 900,000 distinct CDR3 sequences, roughly 15% of them appearing once. Sequenced: blood. These receptors were taken from a man between 18 and 35 years old with Graves' hyperthyroidism.

This clonotype was found a few times. Since a much larger clone is just one base distant, this may be a read error. The chain links TRBV18 to TRBJ2-7; 8 nucleotides agree with TRBD2. V lost 3 bases to trimming and J lost 7 bases; unmatched junction nucleotides: 2. CDR1 is KGHSH, CDR2 LQKENI, per germline. This CDR3 region has 12 residues. CDR3 region: CASSPTSGEQYF. The CDR3 DNA is TGTGCCAGCTCACCCACTAGCGGTGAGCAGTACTTC.

This clonotype has only a few counts. The rearrangement joins TRBV4-1 to TRBJ2-3; 8 nucleotides line up with TRBD2. The CDR3 runs 16 residues. J gave up 3 bases and V 0 bases, and 5 bases lay outside the gene matches. Germline CDR1 and CDR2: MGHRA and YSYEKL. The CDR3 is CASSQDPPGGTDTQYF. CDR3 DNA: TGCGCCAGCAGCCAAGATCCCCCGGGAGGGACAGATACGCAGTATTTT.

J is TRBJ2-1 and V is TRBV20-1; the match to TRBD2 covers 12 bases. Germline CDR1 and CDR2: DFQATT and SNEGSKA (reference sequence). The CDR3 runs to 15 residues. Trimming at V came to 5 bases and at J to 6 bases, leaving 8 bases not matched to a gene. The CDR3 coding sequence is TGCAGTGCTCCTCTACTAGCGGGGGGCCCCAATGAGCAGTTCTTC. Translation: CSAPLLAGGPNEQFF.

The chain employs TRBV18 and TRBJ2-5; D call uncertain. The V end lost 0 bases, the J end lost 5 bases, and 10 bases lay between the germline ends. The germline gives CDR1 KGHSH, CDR2 LQKENI. CDR3 length equals 14 residues. CDR3 amino acids: CASSPPPSQETQYF. The CDR3 nucleotides read TGTGCCAGCTCACCACCGCCCAGCCAGGAGACCCAGTACTTC.

At least ten counts were recorded for this clonotype. The gene calls are TRBV30 and TRBJ2-2; TRBD1 aligns across 9 bases. J was trimmed by 0 bases and V by 7 bases; bases with no gene match: 3. This CDR3 contains 14 residues. In germline, CDR1 is GTSNPN, CDR2 SVGIG (reference sequence). The CDR3 DNA sequence: TGTGCCTATCGACAGGGGGCGAACACCGGGGAGCTGTTTTTT. Translated, it gives CAYRQGANTGELFF.

This clonotype was counted ten times or more. One end of the junction fails to match germline, which may point to a read error. This chain connects TRBV5-8 to TRBJ1-4, with D maybe TRBD1 (5 bases). This CDR3 has 14 amino acids. Germline values: CDR1 SGHTS, CDR2 YDEGEE. Here the CDR3 reads CASSLGGTSEKLFF. The CDR3 DNA reads as TGTGCCAGCAGCTTGGGTGGGACTAGTGAAAAACTGTTTTTT.

There are many counts of this clonotype. The rearrangement uses TRBV10-2 and TRBJ1-1; D gene uncertain. The germline gives CDR1 WSHSY, CDR2 SAAADI. This CDR3 has 14 amino acids. The V gene lost 5 bases and the J gene lost 4 bases, with 14 bases spanning the gap. Here the CDR3 reads CASSSDTDFTEAFF. CDR3 bases: TGCGCCAGCAGTTCCGACACGGATTTCACTGAAGCTTTCTTT.

This clonotype was seen repeatedly, ten times or more. The rearrangement joins TRBV12-3 or TRBV12-4 to TRBJ2-7; no clear D gene. The CDR3 sequence is 14 residues long. V was pared by 4 bases and J by 5 bases, with 15 bases between. The CDR3 nucleotides read TGTGCCAGCAGTTACTTCCCAACTAACCACGAGCAGTACTTC. Protein sequence: CASSYFPTNHEQYF.

This clonotype came up many times. V and J are TRBV18 and TRBJ2-1; TRBD1 matches at 10 bases. After removal of 6 bases from V and 7 bases from J, the junction contained 6 bases not matched to a gene. This CDR3 has 14 residues. Germline CDR1 KGHSH, CDR2 LQKENI. The CDR3 loop reads CASSAGQGTNEQFF. The CDR3 nucleotides read TGTGCCAGCTCGGCGGGACAGGGGACGAATGAGCAGTTCTTC.

The CDR3 nucleotides read TGTGCCAGCAGTTCCCTCCACTACAATGAGCAGTTCTTC. Protein sequence: CASSSLHYNEQFF. V and J are TRBV27 and TRBJ2-1, with unresolved D. The CDR3 totals 13 residues. V was cut by 4 bases and J by 3 bases, with 7 bases left in between. Germline V gene sequence: CDR1 MNHEY, CDR2 SMNVEV (reference sequence).